This T cell receptor beta chain was recovered during a study of cytomegalovirus exposure and HLA in healthy donors. PCR was performed using 60 Vbeta and 13 Jbeta primers. Libraries were prepared by immunoSEQ multiplex PCR; TCRdb keeps only in-frame clonotypes and omits some of them. Altogether roughly 100,000 clones are present, roughly 80% being singletons, with the ten largest covering approximately 7.2%. The CDR3 has 15 residues. Germline CDR1 SGDLS, CDR2 YYNGEE. Trimming stripped 0 bases from V and 3 bases from J, with 12 bases between. The V call is TRBV9, the J call TRBJ1-1, with D possibly TRBD1 on 6 matching bases. The receptor was isolated from a man aged 30 to 45 in good health and CMV-seropositive. Sequencing was performed on PBMCs. CDR3 nucleotides: TGTGCCAGCAGCGTAGGAGGGACAACGGACACTGAAGCTTTCTTT. It translates to CASSVGGTTDTEAFF.